This TCR beta chain was found in a study of blood T cell repertoires in COVID-19. Study overall: The United States, Italy and Spain supplied acute and convalescent COVID-19 samples. PBMCs, B-cell-depleted T cells, or T cells were the source of the cDNA or gDNA that made up the material.

Clones were sequenced by immunoSEQ multiplex PCR, and TCRdb holds only the in-frame ones, with some missing. The data show about 140,000 clones, approximately 80% seen once. The CDR3 loop spans 17 amino acids. The germline V gene has CDR1 SGHTA and CDR2 FQGTGA. V dropped 3 bases and J dropped 6; count of bases not matched to a gene: 11. The chain joins TRBV7-3 to TRBJ2-2; 9 bases agree with TRBD2. This clonotype was obtained from a human donor in a cohort sampled during active COVID-19. The sequencing sample was made of peripheral blood. The CDR3 DNA reads as TGTGCCAGCAGCTTCTGGGCTAGCGGGGTGGTGCCCGGGGAGCTGTTTTTT. It codes for CASSFWASGVVPGELFF.